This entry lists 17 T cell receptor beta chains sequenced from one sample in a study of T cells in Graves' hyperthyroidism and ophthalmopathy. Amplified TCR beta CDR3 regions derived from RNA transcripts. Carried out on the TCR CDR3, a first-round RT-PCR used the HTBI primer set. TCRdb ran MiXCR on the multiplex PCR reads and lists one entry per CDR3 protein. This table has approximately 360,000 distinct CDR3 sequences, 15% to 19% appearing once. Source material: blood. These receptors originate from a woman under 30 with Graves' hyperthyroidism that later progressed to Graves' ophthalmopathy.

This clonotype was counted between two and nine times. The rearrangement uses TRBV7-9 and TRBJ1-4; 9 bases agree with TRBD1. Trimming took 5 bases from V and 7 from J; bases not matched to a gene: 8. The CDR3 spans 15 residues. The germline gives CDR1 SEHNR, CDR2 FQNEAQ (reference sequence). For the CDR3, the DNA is TGTGCCAGCAGCACACGGGACAGGGATGGTGAAAAACTGTTTTTT. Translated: CASSTRDRDGEKLFF.

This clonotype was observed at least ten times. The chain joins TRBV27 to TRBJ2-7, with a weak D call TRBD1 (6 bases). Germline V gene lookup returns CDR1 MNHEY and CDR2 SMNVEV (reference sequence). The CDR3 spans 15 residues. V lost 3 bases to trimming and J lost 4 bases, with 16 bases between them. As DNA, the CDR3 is TGTGCCAGCAGTTTTCTACAGGGCGGTGAGTACGAGCAGTACTTC. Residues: CASSFLQGGEYEQYF.

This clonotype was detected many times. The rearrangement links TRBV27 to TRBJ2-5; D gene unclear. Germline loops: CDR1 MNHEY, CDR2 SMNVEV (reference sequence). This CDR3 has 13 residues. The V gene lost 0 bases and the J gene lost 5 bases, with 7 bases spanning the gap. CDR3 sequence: CASSLSYSETQYF. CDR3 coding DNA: TGTGCCAGCAGTTTATCGTACAGTGAGACCCAGTACTTC.

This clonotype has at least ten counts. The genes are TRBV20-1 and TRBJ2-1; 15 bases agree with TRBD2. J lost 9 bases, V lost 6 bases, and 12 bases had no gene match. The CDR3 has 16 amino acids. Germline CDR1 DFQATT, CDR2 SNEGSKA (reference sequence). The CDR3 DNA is TGCAGTGCCCCTTCCTGGACTAGCGGGAGGGTAGGTGAGCAGTTCTTC. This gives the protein CSAPSWTSGRVGEQFF.

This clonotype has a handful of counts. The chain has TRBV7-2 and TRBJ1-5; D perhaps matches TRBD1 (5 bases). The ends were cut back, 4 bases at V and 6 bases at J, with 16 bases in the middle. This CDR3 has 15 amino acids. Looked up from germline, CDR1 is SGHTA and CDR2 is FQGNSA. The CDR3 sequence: CASSSQEFGTQPQHF. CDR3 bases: TGTGCCAGCAGCTCACAGGAGTTTGGCACTCAGCCCCAGCATTTT.

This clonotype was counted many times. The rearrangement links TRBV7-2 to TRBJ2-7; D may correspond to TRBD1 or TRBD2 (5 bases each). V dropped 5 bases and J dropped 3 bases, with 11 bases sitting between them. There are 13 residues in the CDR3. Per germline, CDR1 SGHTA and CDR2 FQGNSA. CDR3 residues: CASSDRDGYEQYF. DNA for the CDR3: TGTGCCAGCAGCGACCGGGACGGCTACGAGCAGTACTTC.

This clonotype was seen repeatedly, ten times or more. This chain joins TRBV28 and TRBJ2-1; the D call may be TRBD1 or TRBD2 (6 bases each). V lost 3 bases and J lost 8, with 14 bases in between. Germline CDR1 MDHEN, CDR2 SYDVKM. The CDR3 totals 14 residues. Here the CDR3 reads CASSFYGGRDEQFF. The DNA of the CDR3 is TGTGCCAGCAGTTTTTACGGGGGCCGGGATGAGCAGTTCTTC. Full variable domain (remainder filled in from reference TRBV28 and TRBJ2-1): DVKVTQSSRYLVKRTGEKVFLECVQDMDHENMFWYRQDPGLGLRLIYFSYDVKMKEKGDIPEGYSVSREKKERFSLILESASTNQTSMYLCASSFYGGRDEQFFGPGTRLTVL.

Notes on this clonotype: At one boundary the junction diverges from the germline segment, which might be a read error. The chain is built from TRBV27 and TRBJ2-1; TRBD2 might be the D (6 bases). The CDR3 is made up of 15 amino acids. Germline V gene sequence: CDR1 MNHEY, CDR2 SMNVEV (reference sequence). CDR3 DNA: TGTGCCAGCAGTTTGGAGGGAAGTTCCTACAGTGAGCAGTTCTTC. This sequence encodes CASSLEGSSYSEQFF.

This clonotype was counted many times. CDR3 in amino acids: CASSQEDRAYSNQPQHF. CDR3 nucleotide sequence: TGTGCCAGCAGCCAAGAGGACAGGGCTTATAGCAATCAGCCCCAGCATTTT. V gene TRBV3-1 combines with J gene TRBJ1-5; 8 bases are a match to TRBD1. The CDR3 length is 17 residues. Trimming at V came to 0 bases and at J to 0 bases, leaving 4 bases not matched to a gene. Germline CDR1 is LGHDT and CDR2 is YNNKEL (reference sequence).

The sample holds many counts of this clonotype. CDR3 DNA: TGTGCCATAACAGGGGGCGGGATGATGAACACTGAAGCTTTCTTT. Protein product: CAITGGGMMNTEAFF. The rearrangement links TRBV28 to TRBJ1-1; TRBD1 agrees at 9 bases. Germline V gene lookup returns CDR1 MDHEN and CDR2 SYDVKM. Trimming at V came to 10 bases and at J to 0 bases, leaving 9 bases not matched to a gene. There are 15 residues in the CDR3. Looking up the rest from reference TRBV28 and TRBJ1-1 gives the full variable domain: DVKVTQSSRYLVKRTGEKVFLECVQDMDHENMFWYRQDPGLGLRLIYFSYDVKMKEKGDIPEGYSVSREKKERFSLILESASTNQTSMYLCAITGGGMMNTEAFFGQGTRLTVV.

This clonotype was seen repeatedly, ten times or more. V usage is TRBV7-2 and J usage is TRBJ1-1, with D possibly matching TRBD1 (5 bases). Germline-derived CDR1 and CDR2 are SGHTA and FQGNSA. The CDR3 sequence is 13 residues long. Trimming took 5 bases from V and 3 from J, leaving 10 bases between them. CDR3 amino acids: CASSPWGDTEAFF. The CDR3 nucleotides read TGTGCCAGCAGCCCTTGGGGGGACACTGAAGCTTTCTTT.

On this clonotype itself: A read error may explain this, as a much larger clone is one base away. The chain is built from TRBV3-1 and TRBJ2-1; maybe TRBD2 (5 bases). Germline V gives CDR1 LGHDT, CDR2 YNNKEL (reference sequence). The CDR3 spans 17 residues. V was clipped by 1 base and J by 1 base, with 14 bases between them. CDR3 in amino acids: CASSQASRARSYNEQFF. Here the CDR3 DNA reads TGTGCCAGCAGCCAAGCATCGAGGGCGAGGTCCTACAATGAGCAGTTCTTC.

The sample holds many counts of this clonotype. The DNA of the CDR3 is TGCAGTGCCACCGGGGGTGGGACCCAGTACTTC. Its protein product is CSATGGGTQYF. This chain uses TRBV20-1 with TRBJ2-5; possible D gene TRBD2, 6 bases. CDR1 and CDR2 (germline): DFQATT, SNEGSKA (reference sequence). V was cut by 6 bases and J by 7 bases, with 12 bases left in between. This CDR3 comprises 11 residues.

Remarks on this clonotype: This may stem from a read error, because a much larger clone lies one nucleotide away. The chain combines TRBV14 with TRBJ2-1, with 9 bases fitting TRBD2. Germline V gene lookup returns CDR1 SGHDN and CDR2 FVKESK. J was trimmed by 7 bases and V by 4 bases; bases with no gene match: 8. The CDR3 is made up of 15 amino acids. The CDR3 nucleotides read TGTGCCAGCAGCCTCCCGGGACTAGCTCTAAATGAGCAGTTCTTC. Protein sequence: CASSLPGLALNEQFF.

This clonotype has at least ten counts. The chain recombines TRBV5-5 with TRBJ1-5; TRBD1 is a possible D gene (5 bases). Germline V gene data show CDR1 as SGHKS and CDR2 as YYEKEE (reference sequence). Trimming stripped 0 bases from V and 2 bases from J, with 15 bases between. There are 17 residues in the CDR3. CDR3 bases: TGTGCCAGCAGCTTGGCTGGGGACCCTTGGGGCAATCAGCCCCAGCATTTT. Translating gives CASSLAGDPWGNQPQHF.

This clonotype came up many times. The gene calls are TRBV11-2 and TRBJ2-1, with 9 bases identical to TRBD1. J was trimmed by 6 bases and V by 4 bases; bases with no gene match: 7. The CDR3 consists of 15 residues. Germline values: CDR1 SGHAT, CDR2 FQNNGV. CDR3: CASSSLTGGINEQFF. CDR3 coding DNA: TGTGCCAGCAGCTCCCTTACAGGGGGCATCAATGAGCAGTTCTTC.

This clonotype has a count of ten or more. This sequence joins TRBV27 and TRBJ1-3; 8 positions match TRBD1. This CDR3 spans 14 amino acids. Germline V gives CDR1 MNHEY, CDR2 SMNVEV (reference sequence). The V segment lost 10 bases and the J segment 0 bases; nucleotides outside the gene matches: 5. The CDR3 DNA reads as TGTGCCACCGCCGACAGGGGCTCTGGAAACACCATATATTTT. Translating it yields CATADRGSGNTIYF.